Given below is one T cell receptor (beta chain) in context. The entry originates in a study of OX40 agonist ivuxolimab in advanced cancers. The J segment lost 8 bases and the V segment lost 0 bases, leaving 10 bases of the junction unmatched. Looked up from germline, CDR1 is SGHVS and CDR2 is FNYEAQ. The CDR3 has 16 amino acids. Here immunoSEQ multiplex PCR was the method, and the copy in TCRdb shows in-frame clones only, minus some. The table lists tens of thousands of clones, just over 85% of them singletons. The input for sequencing was CD4+ or CD8+ T cells sorted from blood, taken in a trial of the OX40 agonist ivuxolimab. This receptor was taken from an adult with an advanced solid tumor such as melanoma, head and neck, liver or kidney cancer. This chain connects TRBV7-6 to TRBJ2-1; 7 bases match TRBD1. The CDR3 loop is CASSLAGQGDMYEQFF. The CDR3, as DNA: TGTGCCAGCAGCTTAGCGGGCCAGGGGGATATGTATGAGCAGTTCTTC.